The entry that follows covers one TCR beta chain sequence. Generated by immunoSEQ multiplex PCR, the TCRdb table keeps only in-frame clones and is missing some. The sample gives 2,000 to 2,500 clones, 60% to 75% of which show up once; roughly 1.9% is in the top ten. The data were taken from a study of STAT5B mutations in CD4+ large granular lymphocyte leukemia. Trimming took 5 bases from V and 10 from J, leaving 15 bases between them. Germline values: CDR1 MNHEY, CDR2 SMNVEV (reference sequence). CDR3 length: 13 residues. The sequence came from a woman aged 70-85 years with CD4+ T-cell large granular lymphocyte leukemia. This chain connects TRBV27 to TRBJ2-1; maybe TRBD2 (6 bases). The sample taken for sequencing was PBMCs. CDR3: CASSPGSSGEQFF. The CDR3 DNA is TGTGCCAGCAGTCCCGGGAGCTCCGGAGAGCAGTTCTTC.